These 23 T cell receptor beta chains share one sample of origin, sequenced in a study of T cell repertoires in cytomegalovirus infection. Their cognate antigens are unknown. TCRdb itself ran the reads through MiXCR, one entry per CDR3 protein. This repertoire shows 800,000 to 950,000 distinct CDR3 sequences, about 31% found once; its top ten account for under 15%. The input for sequencing was cultured CD8+ T cells from PBMCs, taken from culture after CMV antigen stimulation. These receptors came from a human donor in good health (CMV status not recorded). Some clones in this sample may be carry-over from other donors' samples.

This clonotype was counted many times. The chain recombines TRBV12-3 or TRBV12-4 with TRBJ2-4; 7 nucleotides match TRBD1. The CDR3 length is 12 residues. V lost 6 bases, J lost 8 bases, and 4 bases stayed unmatched. For the CDR3, the DNA is TGTGCCAGCAGCGACCAGGGGGACATTCAGTACTTC. Translated: CASSDQGDIQYF.

The V and J genes are TRBV5-6 and TRBJ2-5, with TRBD2 matching 9 bases. V was pared by 6 bases and J by 1 base, with 10 bases of the junction left unmatched. Germline CDR1 is SGHDT and CDR2 is YYEEEE. The CDR3 consists of 16 residues. The CDR3 reads CASNPAGSGGQETQYF. The CDR3, as DNA: TGTGCCAGCAACCCTGCGGGTAGCGGGGGCCAAGAGACCCAGTACTTC.

This chain joins TRBV7-9 and TRBJ2-1; D remains unclear. In germline, CDR1 is SEHNR, CDR2 FQNEAQ (reference sequence). Trimming took 2 bases from V and 3 from J, leaving 8 bases between them. The CDR3 sequence is 14 residues long. The CDR3 sequence: CASSLTYYYNEQFF. The CDR3 DNA reads TGTGCCAGCAGCTTAACCTACTACTACAATGAGCAGTTCTTC.

About this clonotype: At one end, the junction sequence differs from germline, possibly due to a read error. The chain links TRBV4-3 to TRBJ1-2; D gene uncertain. The V gene's germline CDR1 is LGHNA and CDR2 YSLEER. This CDR3 region has 14 residues. CDR3 nucleotides: TGCGCCAACAGCCAAGCCGGGTCTCTAGACGGCTACACCTTC. Translation gives CANSQAGSLDGYTF.

This clonotype appeared a few times. The V gene is TRBV6-1, the J gene TRBJ2-1, with 9 nucleotides matching TRBD2. Germline CDR1 MNHNS, CDR2 SASEGT. Germline trimming cut 4 bases from V and 3 bases from J; bases unmatched to any gene: 1. This CDR3 comprises 14 residues. The CDR3 region is CASSAAGGYNEQFF. The CDR3 region has the DNA TGTGCCAGCAGTGCAGCGGGGGGCTACAATGAGCAGTTCTTC.

CDR3 loop: CASSPELDGSYNSPLHF. CDR3 DNA: TGTGCCAGCAGCCCCGAGTTGGACGGTTCCTATAATTCACCCCTCCACTTT. The chain combines TRBV5-4 with TRBJ1-6; no clear D gene. This CDR3 region has 17 residues. V was cut by 4 bases and J by 1 base, with 15 bases left in between. Germline lookup yields CDR1 SGHNT and CDR2 YYREEE (reference sequence).

This clonotype was counted between two and nine times. The chain has TRBV20-1 and TRBJ2-2, with a weak D call TRBD2 (6 bases). Trimming removed 4 bases at V and 7 bases at J, with 16 bases between. The CDR3 has 14 residues. Germline V gene sequence: CDR1 DFQATT, CDR2 SNEGSKA (reference sequence). CDR3 residues: CSAKTGDGRGELFF. Written as DNA, the CDR3 is TGCAGTGCTAAAACGGGGGATGGCCGCGGGGAGCTGTTTTTT.

This clonotype turned up a few times. The J gene is TRBJ1-1, the V gene TRBV5-4, with D perhaps matching TRBD1 (5 bases). The CDR3 length is 12 residues. The V end was cut by 3 bases, the J end by 6 bases, with 9 bases between. Germline V gives CDR1 SGHNT, CDR2 YYREEE (reference sequence). CDR3 in amino acids: CASSSNRPEAFF. As DNA, the CDR3 is TGTGCCAGCAGCTCCAACAGGCCTGAAGCTTTCTTT.

The V gene is TRBV6-5, the J gene TRBJ1-1, with 8 positions matching TRBD1. The CDR3 runs to 15 residues. The V gene end was trimmed by 2 bases and the J gene end by 5 bases; junction bases not matched to a gene: 7. Germline assignment: CDR1 MNHEY and CDR2 SVGAGI. The CDR3 DNA reads TGTGCCAGCAGTTACCAGGGGGCTCCCGGGACTGAAGCTTTCTTT. It translates to CASSYQGAPGTEAFF.

This chain joins TRBV4-1 and TRBJ2-1, with a weak D call TRBD2 (5 bases). In germline, CDR1 is MGHRA, CDR2 YSYEKL. The length of the CDR3 is 15 residues. V lost 3 bases to trimming and J lost 10 bases, with 19 bases between them. DNA of the CDR3: TGCGCCAGCAGCCAGTTTTGGGGAGAGGTCCCGGAGCAGTTCTTC. Translation gives CASSQFWGEVPEQFF.

This clonotype was detected a few times. V is TRBV11-3 and J is TRBJ1-5; D remains unclear. Looked up from germline, CDR1 is SGHNT and CDR2 is YENEEA. The CDR3 totals 10 residues. The germline V and J ends were trimmed by 6 bases and 5 bases, with 2 bases remaining between them. The CDR3 nucleotides read TGTGCCAGCAGAGATCAGCCCCAGCATTTT. It yields the protein CASRDQPQHF.

This clonotype has just a few counts. This chain connects TRBV6-2 or TRBV6-3 to TRBJ2-7; TRBD2 agrees at 10 bases. Germline assignment: CDR1 MNHEY and CDR2 SVGEGT. The CDR3 runs 16 residues. Trimming took 0 bases from V and 3 from J; bases not matched to a gene: 5. Here the CDR3 reads CASSYSSSGGVYEQYV. CDR3 nucleotides: TGTGCCAGCAGTTACTCGTCTAGCGGGGGAGTCTACGAGCAGTACGTC.

The chain links TRBV20-1 to TRBJ2-2; 9 bases agree with TRBD2. Germline CDR1 is DFQATT and CDR2 is SNEGSKA (reference sequence). V lost 2 bases, J lost 7 bases, and 8 bases stayed unmatched. CDR3 length: 15 amino acids. For the CDR3, the DNA is TGCAGTGCTAGATCCCTTAGCGGGGGAGGCGGGGAGCTGTTTTTT. Translated: CSARSLSGGGGELFF.

This clonotype was recorded at least ten times. The rearrangement joins TRBV7-9 to TRBJ2-2; perhaps D is TRBD1 or TRBD2 (5 bases each). The CDR3 has 15 residues. Trimming stripped 3 bases from V and 3 bases from J, with 11 bases between. Germline CDR1 SEHNR, CDR2 FQNEAQ (reference sequence). Here the CDR3 reads CASSLWDAYTGELFF. DNA of the CDR3: TGTGCCAGCAGCTTGTGGGACGCTTACACCGGGGAGCTGTTTTTT. The variable domain in full, completed from reference TRBV7-9 and TRBJ2-2, reads DTGVSQNPRHKITKRGQNVTFRCDPISEHNRLYWYRQTLGQGPEFLTYFQNEAQLEKSRLLSDRFSAERPKGSFSTLEIQRTEQGDSAMYLCASSLWDAYTGELFFGEGSRLTVL.

A few counts support this clonotype. The V gene is TRBV9, the J gene TRBJ2-7; the D is unclear. The V gene's germline CDR1 is SGDLS and CDR2 YYNGEE. The V gene lost 3 bases and the J gene lost 3 bases, with 16 bases spanning the gap. The CDR3 runs to 15 residues. This CDR3 is CASSALVNGYYEQYF. CDR3 DNA sequence: TGTGCCAGCAGCGCCCTCGTGAATGGGTACTACGAGCAGTACTTC.

This clonotype was detected only a few times. V gene TRBV7-2 combines with J gene TRBJ2-7; 9 bases align to TRBD1. CDR3 size: 14 residues. Trimming cost V 1 base and J 5 bases; bases outside gene matches: 3. Germline CDR1 reads SGHTA; CDR2 reads FQGNSA. The CDR3 DNA follows: TGTGCCAGCAGCTTAGGGACAGGGGTCCACGAGCAGTACTTC. Protein product: CASSLGTGVHEQYF.

The table lists this clonotype with many counts. V is TRBV12-3 or TRBV12-4 and J is TRBJ1-1; 9 positions match TRBD1. V trimming: 4 bases; J trimming: 3 bases; junction bases outside the gene matches: 9. CDR3 length: 16 residues. The CDR3 bases are TGTGCCAGCAGTTGGGAGCAGGGACAGGGAGACACTGAAGCTTTCTTT. Protein product: CASSWEQGQGDTEAFF.

V and J are TRBV5-1 and TRBJ2-1; 10 positions agree with TRBD2. V lost 3 bases to trimming and J lost 1 base; unmatched junction nucleotides: 7. Germline lookup yields CDR1 SGHRS and CDR2 YFSETQ. The CDR3 sequence is 17 residues long. CDR3 nucleotides: TGCGCCAGCAGCTCTGCTAGCGGGGGCGAATCCTACAATGAGCAGTTCTTC. As protein: CASSSASGGESYNEQFF.

Ten or more counts support this clonotype. The chain links TRBV6-1 to TRBJ2-2; 8 bases agree with TRBD1. The CDR3 sequence is 18 residues long. V trimming: 1 base; J trimming: 0 bases; junction bases outside the gene matches: 7. CDR1 and CDR2 (germline): MNHNS, SASEGT. CDR3 protein: CASSEGQGLLTNTGELFF. The CDR3 DNA is TGTGCCAGCAGTGAAGGACAGGGGTTACTCACGAACACCGGGGAGCTGTTTTTT.

The chain links TRBV4-1 to TRBJ2-2, with D unclear. V was shortened by 1 base and J by 6 bases, with 6 bases between the two germline ends. CDR3 length: 13 amino acids. CDR1 and CDR2 (germline): MGHRA, YSYEKL. CDR3 in amino acids: CASSQGQSGELFF. The CDR3 DNA reads TGCGCCAGCAGCCAAGGACAATCCGGGGAGCTGTTTTTT.

This chain uses TRBV19 with TRBJ2-1; no reliable D call. This CDR3 has 13 amino acids. With 3 bases removed from V and 6 bases from J, the gap between germline ends came to 9 bases. Germline loops: CDR1 LNHDA, CDR2 SQIVND (reference sequence). CDR3 sequence: CASSIDLPNEQFF. The CDR3 region has the DNA TGTGCCAGTAGTATTGACCTCCCCAATGAGCAGTTCTTC.

As for this clonotype: A single base separates this from a much larger clone, so it may be a read error. J is TRBJ1-4 and V is TRBV7-6, with 7 nucleotides matching TRBD1. Looked up from germline, CDR1 is SGHVS and CDR2 is FNYEAQ. The CDR3 loop spans 18 amino acids. The V and J ends lost 1 base and 0 bases, in that order; junction bases with no gene match: 8. CDR3 in DNA: TGTGCCAGCAGCTTAGTCGGCAGGGGGTTGTCAACTAATGAAAAACTGTTTTTT. Its protein is CASSLVGRGLSTNEKLFF. Variable domain in full (rest from reference TRBV7-6 and TRBJ1-4): GAGVSQSPRYKVTKRGQDVALRCDPISGHVSLYWYRQALGQGPEFLTYFNYEAQQDKSGLPNDRFSAERPEGSISTLTIQRTEQRDSAMYRCASSLVGRGLSTNEKLFFGSGTQLSVL.

This clonotype was counted between two and nine times. The chain carries TRBV6-5 and TRBJ2-1; D remains unclear. V shed 2 bases and J shed 7 bases, with 9 bases lying between them. Germline V CDR1 and CDR2: MNHEY, SVGAGI. This CDR3 contains 13 residues. CDR3 coding DNA: TGTGCCAGCAGTTACCCCAACAGAAATGAGCAGTTCTTC. Its protein product is CASSYPNRNEQFF.